One and the same sample provided the 29 T cell receptor beta chains below, sequenced in a study of Ad26.COV2.S vaccination and SARS-CoV-2 variants. Sequenced by immunoSEQ multiplex PCR; TCRdb stores in-frame clones only, minus some. The sample records around 310,000 clones, approximately 87% being singletons. Treatment reported: about 20 received Ad26.COV2.S at low or high dose, single or two shots; five or six received placebo; per-sample allocation not given. It was on day 63 after the first vaccine or placebo injection that samples were taken. The sequencing used peripheral blood, collected in a trial of Ad26.COV2.S vaccine versus placebo. Receptors were obtained from a person aged 18-65 years who received the Ad26.COV2.S COVID-19 vaccine or a placebo.

The chain recombines TRBV7-3 with TRBJ2-1; weak D call: TRBD2 (6 bases). The CDR3 has 16 residues. Trimming took 0 bases from V and 4 from J, leaving 13 bases between them. Germline CDR1 reads SGHTA; CDR2 reads FQGTGA. CDR3: CASSLTVGGAYNEQFF. DNA of the CDR3: TGTGCCAGCAGCTTAACGGTCGGGGGAGCATACAATGAGCAGTTCTTC.

Only a few counts were recorded for this clone. The chain links TRBV3-1 (or the pseudogene TRBV3-2) to TRBJ1-5; 8 bases are a match to TRBD1. Germline values: CDR1 LGHDT, CDR2 YNNKEL (reference sequence). This CDR3 spans 14 amino acids. The ends lost 6 bases at V and 6 bases at J; junction bases unmatched: 7. CDR3 sequence (DNA): TGTGCCAGCAGTTTCGCAGGGGGCGTTCAGCCCCAGCATTTT. The encoded protein is CASSFAGGVQPQHF.

The chain links TRBV19 to TRBJ1-2; possibly TRBD1 for D (6 bases). The CDR3 has 13 amino acids. Looked up from germline, CDR1 is LNHDA and CDR2 is SQIVND (reference sequence). V lost 8 bases and J 4 bases, leaving 14 bases between the germline ends. CDR3 DNA sequence: TGTGCCAGTGCTATACAGGGCTTCTATGGCTACACCTTC. Translation: CASAIQGFYGYTF.

This clone has more than one count but fewer than ten. The chain joins TRBV4-1 to TRBJ2-2, with 12 bases fitting TRBD1. The ends lost 5 bases at V and 7 bases at J; junction bases unmatched: 11. CDR3 length: 17 residues. In germline, CDR1 is MGHRA, CDR2 YSYEKL. In DNA form, the CDR3 reads TGCGCCAGCAGCTTACAACCGGGACAGGGGGCCCACGGGGAGCTGTTTTTT. Translated, it gives CASSLQPGQGAHGELFF.

The V gene is TRBV6-5, the J gene TRBJ2-1; 14 bases agree with TRBD2. This CDR3 has 15 residues. V was clipped by 5 bases and J by 6 bases; unmatched bases: 3. Germline V gene data show CDR1 as MNHEY and CDR2 as SVGAGI. The CDR3 region has the DNA TGTGCCAGCAGTAAGGGACTAGCGGGGGCCAATGAGCAGTTCTTC. Amino acids: CASSKGLAGANEQFF.

V gene TRBV18 combines with J gene TRBJ1-6; TRBD1 is a possible D gene (5 bases). The CDR3 has 16 amino acids. Trimming removed 3 bases from V and 6 bases from J, with 15 bases in between. The germline CDR1 and CDR2 sequences are KGHSH and LQKENI. In DNA, the CDR3 is TGTGCCAGCTCACCGAACGACCTGGGGACTAATTCACCCCTCCACTTT. As protein: CASSPNDLGTNSPLHF.

This clone was counted a single time. This chain links TRBV20-1 with TRBJ1-6; D gene ambiguous. This CDR3 comprises 11 residues. V shed 3 bases and J shed 15 bases, with 12 bases lying between them. Germline V gene data show CDR1 as DFQATT and CDR2 as SNEGSKA (reference sequence). CDR3 amino acids: CSASGRSLLHF. In DNA form, the CDR3 reads TGCAGTGCTAGCGGCAGGTCTCTCCTCCACTTT.

The V and J genes are TRBV19 and TRBJ1-2; the match to TRBD1 covers 8 bases. The V gene's germline CDR1 is LNHDA and CDR2 SQIVND (reference sequence). Trimming at V came to 5 bases and at J to 8 bases, leaving 13 bases not matched to a gene. The CDR3 has 15 residues. The CDR3 loop is CASSLTETGAFGYTF. CDR3 DNA: TGTGCCAGTAGTCTGACTGAGACAGGGGCGTTCGGCTACACCTTC.

The gene calls are TRBV25-1 and TRBJ1-1; D perhaps matches TRBD1 (6 bases). Germline V lookup: CDR1 MGHDK, CDR2 SYGVNS. CDR3 length: 15 residues. The V end was cut by 1 base, the J end by 5 bases, with 14 bases between. The CDR3 loop is CASSEFVGGKTEAFF. Here the CDR3 DNA reads TGTGCCAGCAGTGAATTTGTAGGGGGAAAGACTGAAGCTTTCTTT.

The chain recombines TRBV4-2 with TRBJ2-1; D call uncertain. V gave up 5 bases and J gave up 0 bases, with 11 bases separating them. The CDR3 sequence is 15 residues long. CDR1 and CDR2 from the germline V gene are LGHNA and YNFKEQ. The DNA of the CDR3 is TGTGCCAGCAGCGCTCTAAAAGACTCCTACAATGAGCAGTTCTTC. This codes for CASSALKDSYNEQFF.

The genes are TRBV19 and TRBJ2-7; D is unresolved. V lost 5 bases and J 6 bases, leaving 17 bases between the germline ends. Germline-derived CDR1 and CDR2 are LNHDA and SQIVND (reference sequence). There are 14 residues in the CDR3. DNA for the CDR3: TGTGCCAGTAGTGATATGGGTATCTTGGGCGAGCAGTACTTC. It is translated as CASSDMGILGEQYF.

V gene TRBV10-3 combines with J gene TRBJ2-3; 11 bases fit TRBD1. The germline CDR1 and CDR2 sequences are ENHRY and SYGVKD. The CDR3 extends over 14 amino acids. Trimming cost V 10 bases and J 4 bases; bases outside gene matches: 7. The CDR3 loop is CATGQGAVSDTQYF. CDR3 coding DNA: TGTGCCACCGGACAGGGGGCGGTCTCAGATACGCAGTATTTT.

This chain joins TRBV6-4 and TRBJ2-1, with 7 bases lining up with TRBD2. V trimming: 0 bases; J trimming: 0 bases; junction bases outside the gene matches: 2. Germline V gene sequence: CDR1 MRHNA, CDR2 SNTAGT. The CDR3 totals 16 residues. This CDR3 is CASSDSTGGSYNEQFF. CDR3 coding DNA: TGTGCCAGCAGTGACTCAACGGGAGGCTCCTACAATGAGCAGTTCTTC.

The gene calls are TRBV14 and TRBJ2-3, with 9 bases fitting TRBD2. Germline CDR1 and CDR2: SGHDN and FVKESK. The CDR3 consists of 17 residues. V lost 1 base, J lost 4 bases, and 9 bases stayed unmatched. CDR3 DNA sequence: TGTGCCAGCAGCCAAGCCGTTTTAGCGGGAGTTGCAGATACGCAGTATTTT. It yields the protein CASSQAVLAGVADTQYF.

The V call is TRBV5-6, the J call TRBJ1-1; D call uncertain. Germline CDR1 and CDR2: SGHDT and YYEEEE. V dropped 1 base and J dropped 1 base, with 8 bases sitting between them. The CDR3 is made up of 14 amino acids. The CDR3 loop reads CASSLYPENTEAFF. CDR3 DNA: TGTGCCAGCAGCTTGTACCCGGAGAACACTGAAGCTTTCTTT. The variable domain in full, completed from reference TRBV5-6 and TRBJ1-1, reads DAGVTQSPTHLIKTRGQQVTLRCSPKSGHDTVSWYQQALGQGPQFIFQYYEEEERQRGNFPDRFSGHQFPNYSSELNVNALLLGDSALYLCASSLYPENTEAFFGQGTRLTVV.

The chain employs TRBV19 and TRBJ1-2, with D possibly matching TRBD1 (6 bases). The CDR3 spans 13 residues. Trimming left V 7 bases short and J 9 bases short, with 18 bases between. The V gene's germline CDR1 is LNHDA and CDR2 SQIVND (reference sequence). The CDR3 nucleotides read TGTGCCAGTAACCCCCTTCCCGGGGGCCGCTACACCTTC. It is translated as CASNPLPGGRYTF.

The chain uses TRBV7-6 and TRBJ1-1; D might be TRBD1 (5 bases). The germline V gene encodes CDR1 SGHVS and CDR2 FNYEAQ. The ends were cut back, 1 base at V and 6 bases at J, with 15 bases in the middle. The CDR3 has 15 residues. In DNA form, the CDR3 reads TGTGCCAGCAGCTTAGGCGAGACAGAGGTTTCTGAAGCTTTCTTT. Translation: CASSLGETEVSEAFF.

This clone appeared a single time. The chain couples TRBV6-4 to TRBJ1-5; D gene unclear. V was pared by 7 bases and J by 5 bases, with 9 bases between. The CDR3 runs 12 residues. The germline V gene encodes CDR1 MRHNA and CDR2 SNTAGT. CDR3 amino acids: CASIRLDQPQHF. The DNA of the CDR3 is TGTGCCAGCATCAGGTTGGATCAGCCCCAGCATTTT.

This chain uses TRBV15 with TRBJ2-3; 13 bases align to TRBD2. V dropped 3 bases and J dropped 6; count of bases not matched to a gene: 6. The CDR3 contains 16 residues. Germline V gene data show CDR1 as LNHNV and CDR2 as YYDKDF (reference sequence). In nucleotides, the CDR3 is TGTGCCACCAGCAGTGCACCGGGACTAGCGGGGGATACGCAGTATTTT. It encodes CATSSAPGLAGDTQYF.

The rearrangement links TRBV10-3 to TRBJ1-1; D perhaps matches TRBD1 (5 bases). CDR1 and CDR2 from the germline V gene are ENHRY and SYGVKD. The CDR3 has 17 residues. V was shortened by 0 bases and J by 2 bases, with 16 bases between the two germline ends. For the CDR3, the DNA is TGTGCCATCAGTGAGTCTTTTCTCGGGGGTTTAAACACTGAAGCTTTCTTT. Amino acids: CAISESFLGGLNTEAFF.

V is TRBV4-3 and J is TRBJ2-3; no firm D call. Germline CDR1 LGHNA, CDR2 YSLEER. This CDR3 has 13 amino acids. V lost 0 bases and J 4 bases, leaving 5 bases between the germline ends. The CDR3 sequence is CASSQDTPDTQYF. The CDR3 coding sequence is TGCGCCAGCAGCCAAGATACTCCAGATACGCAGTATTTT.

The rearrangement joins TRBV7-8 to TRBJ1-1; D uncertain. The ends were cut back, 1 base at V and 2 bases at J, with 11 bases in the middle. The CDR3 covers 15 residues. The V gene's germline CDR1 is SGHVS and CDR2 FQNEAQ. CDR3 nucleotide sequence: TGTGCCAGCAGCTTAGGAGGGAGGTGTAACACTGAAGCTTTCTTT. Encoded protein: CASSLGGRCNTEAFF.

CDR3 nucleotides: TGCGCCAGCAGTTACCCCGGGGTGTTTGATGGCTACACCTTC. Amino acids: CASSYPGVFDGYTF. The chain links TRBV4-1 to TRBJ1-2; D is undetermined. V lost 6 bases, J lost 6 bases, and 17 bases lay in between. CDR1 is MGHRA, CDR2 YSYEKL, per germline. The CDR3 contains 14 residues.

The CDR3 is CASSLLAGEVEQFF. CDR3 coding DNA: TGCGCCAGCAGCTTGCTAGCGGGAGAGGTTGAGCAGTTCTTC. The genes are TRBV5-1 and TRBJ2-1; 10 nucleotides align to TRBD2. The CDR3 is 14 residues long. The germline V gene has CDR1 SGHRS and CDR2 YFSETQ. The V segment lost 1 base and the J segment 9 bases; nucleotides outside the gene matches: 4.

V and J are TRBV7-8 and TRBJ2-7; TRBD2 aligns across 11 bases. J was trimmed by 2 bases and V by 3 bases; bases with no gene match: 0. Germline V CDR1 and CDR2: SGHVS, FQNEAQ. The CDR3 runs to 14 residues. The CDR3, as DNA: TGTGCCAGCAGCTTTAGCGGGGGGGCCTACGAGCAGTACTTC. Protein product: CASSFSGGAYEQYF.

V is TRBV5-1 and J is TRBJ2-3; TRBD1 aligns across 10 bases. Germline V gene data show CDR1 as SGHRS and CDR2 as YFSETQ. Losses at the gene ends were 0 bases for V and 6 bases for J; bases not matched to a gene: 4. CDR3 length: 15 amino acids. CDR3: CASSLGQGAWDTQYF. The CDR3 nucleotides read TGCGCCAGCAGCTTGGGACAGGGGGCCTGGGATACGCAGTATTTT.

This sequence joins TRBV7-9 and TRBJ1-1; D is unresolved. V lost 5 bases and J lost 2, with 9 bases in between. Germline values: CDR1 SEHNR, CDR2 FQNEAQ (reference sequence). The CDR3 runs to 13 residues. CDR3 nucleotide sequence: TGTGCCAGCAGCCTAGAGTTTAACACTGAAGCTTTCTTT. Protein sequence: CASSLEFNTEAFF.

The chain links TRBV5-1 to TRBJ2-5; 7 bases map to TRBD2. Trimming took 0 bases from V and 4 from J; bases not matched to a gene: 9. The CDR3 totals 16 residues. Germline loops: CDR1 SGHRS, CDR2 YFSETQ. CDR3 nucleotide sequence: TGCGCCAGCAGCTTGGAGGGCGGGAGATTGGCAGAGACCCAGTACTTC. Translation gives CASSLEGGRLAETQYF.

This clone was picked up one time. The CDR3 spells CASTRDGSSGNTIYF. The CDR3 DNA sequence: TGTGCCAGTACCCGGGACGGCTCCTCTGGAAACACCATATATTTT. The chain employs TRBV19 and TRBJ1-3; tentatively, D is TRBD1 (5 bases). This CDR3 region has 15 residues. Trimming left V 7 bases short and J 0 bases short, with 13 bases between. The germline V gene has CDR1 LNHDA and CDR2 SQIVND (reference sequence).